This T cell receptor beta chain was captured by sequencing in a study of Graves' ophthalmopathy and Graves' hyperthyroidism. Study-level findings and limits: Detected in blood as well were most expanded thyroid clonotypes with frequency above 0.001. The model's prediction of ophthalmopathy progression had just over 70% sensitivity and roughly 77% specificity. Sensitivity reached approximately 88% and specificity about 81% for a 13-signature model separating ophthalmopathy from stable hyperthyroidism.

Ten or more counts support this clonotype. The target antigen is unknown. The authors amplified TCR beta CDR3 regions from RNA transcripts. HTBI primers were employed in first-round RT-PCR, then a second-round multiplex PCR followed. TCRdb re-called the multiplex PCR reads through MiXCR, storing one row per CDR3 protein. This repertoire shows around 1.1 million distinct CDR3 sequences, approximately 35% found once; its top ten account for roughly 11%. The diagnosis was founded upon clinical symptoms, serum thyroxine, TRAb, thyroid ultrasound and orbital computed tomography. The length of the CDR3 is 15 residues. Germline lookup yields CDR1 MNHNY and CDR2 SVGAGI (reference sequence). Trimming pared 6 bases from V and 0 bases from J, leaving 12 bases between.

The sample consisted of peripheral blood or thyroid tissue (not recorded which). The sequence came from an adult man with Graves' hyperthyroidism. This chain joins TRBV6-6 and TRBJ1-5, with D possibly being TRBD1 (5 bases). CDR3: CASRDWTYSNQPQHF. CDR3 nucleotide sequence: TGTGCCAGCAGGGACTGGACATATAGCAATCAGCCCCAGCATTTT.